This TCR beta chain was identified in a study of control samples from healthy donors and cancer patients (TCRdb year 2020). The CDR3 covers 12 residues, taking in both the cysteine and the phenylalanine. The kept DNA is CDR3 alone, 36 bases in frame from the first base. CDR1 GTSNPN and CDR2 SVGIG are derived from the germline V gene (reference sequence). V drops 0 bases and J drops 7 bases, leaving 7 bases in between. To prepare the library, the immunoSEQ multiplex PCR assay was applied. Entries here come from immuneACCESS through TCRdb and include only in-frame sequences with V and J called. Some clones fail to appear in such tables; in the studies checked, an unresolved V gene covers under half of the shortfall, and the cause of the remainder is unknown. In this sample the table shows 150,000 to 200,000 clones, almost 90% of which occur a single time. In total, the top ten clones hold roughly 5.3% of the sample.

Concerning this clone itself: It lacks a known antigen. Base qualities are not at hand, and no much larger clone is one base apart.

This TCR derives from a woman between 25 and 40 years old in good health. Material for sequencing was blood. The sequence is built from TRBV30 and TRBJ2-1, with a weak D call of TRBD2 (5 bases match). The bases read TGTGCCTGGAGTGTACTAGGAAATGAGCAGTTCTTC. This gives the protein CAWSVLGNEQFF.